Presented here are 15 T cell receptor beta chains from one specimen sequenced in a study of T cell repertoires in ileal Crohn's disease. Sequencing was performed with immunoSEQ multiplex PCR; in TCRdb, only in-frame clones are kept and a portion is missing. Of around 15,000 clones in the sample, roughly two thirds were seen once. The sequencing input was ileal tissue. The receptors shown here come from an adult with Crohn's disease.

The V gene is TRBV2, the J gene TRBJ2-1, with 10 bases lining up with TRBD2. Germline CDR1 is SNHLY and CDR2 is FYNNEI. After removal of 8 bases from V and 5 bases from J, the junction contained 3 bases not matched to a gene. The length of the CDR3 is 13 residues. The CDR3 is CASLLAGNNEQFF. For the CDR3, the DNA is TGTGCCAGCTTACTAGCGGGGAACAATGAGCAGTTCTTC.

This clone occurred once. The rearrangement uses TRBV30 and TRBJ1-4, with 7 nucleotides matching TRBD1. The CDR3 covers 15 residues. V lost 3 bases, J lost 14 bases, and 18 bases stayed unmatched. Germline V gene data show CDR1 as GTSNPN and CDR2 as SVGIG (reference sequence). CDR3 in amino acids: CAWSPITGAHSPLFF. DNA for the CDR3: TGTGCCTGGAGCCCCATCACAGGGGCCCACTCCCCCCTGTTTTTT.

In nucleotides, the CDR3 is TGTGCCAGCAGTTCGACAGGGGCCTCCTACGAGCAGTACTTC. It yields the protein CASSSTGASYEQYF. This chain joins TRBV27 and TRBJ2-5; 8 positions agree with TRBD1. TRBJ2-7 matches the DNA end more closely, so the J call is doubtful. The CDR3 sequence is 14 residues long. Per germline, CDR1 MNHEY and CDR2 SMNVEV (reference sequence).

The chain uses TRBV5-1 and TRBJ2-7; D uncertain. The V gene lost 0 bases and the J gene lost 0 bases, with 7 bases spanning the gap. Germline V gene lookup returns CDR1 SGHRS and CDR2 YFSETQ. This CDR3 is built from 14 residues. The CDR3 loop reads CASSLDPSSYEQYF. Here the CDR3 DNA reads TGCGCCAGCAGCTTGGATCCGAGCTCCTACGAGCAGTACTTC.

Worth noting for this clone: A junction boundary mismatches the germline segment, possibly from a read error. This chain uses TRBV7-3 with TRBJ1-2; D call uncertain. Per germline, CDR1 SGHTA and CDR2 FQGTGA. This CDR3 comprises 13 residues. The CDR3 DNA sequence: TGTGCCAGCAGCTTAGATAGGACGGGGAGGCCCTCCTTC. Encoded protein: CASSLDRTGRPSF.

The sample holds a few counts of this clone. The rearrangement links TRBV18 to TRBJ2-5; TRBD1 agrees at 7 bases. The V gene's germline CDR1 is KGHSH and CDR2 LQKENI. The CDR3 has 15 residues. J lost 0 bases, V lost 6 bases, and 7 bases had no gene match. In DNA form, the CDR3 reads TGTGCCAGCTCCACCGGACAGGAACACCAAGAGACCCAGTACTTC. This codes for CASSTGQEHQETQYF.

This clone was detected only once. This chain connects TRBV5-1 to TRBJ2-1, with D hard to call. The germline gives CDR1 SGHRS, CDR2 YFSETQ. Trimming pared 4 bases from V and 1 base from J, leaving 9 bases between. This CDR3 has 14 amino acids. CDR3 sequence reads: CASSPLSSYNEQFF. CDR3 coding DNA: TGCGCCAGCAGCCCTCTATCTTCCTACAATGAGCAGTTCTTC.

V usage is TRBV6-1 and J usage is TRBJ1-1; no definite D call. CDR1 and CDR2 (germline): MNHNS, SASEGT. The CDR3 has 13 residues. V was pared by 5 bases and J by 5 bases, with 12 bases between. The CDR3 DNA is TGTGCCAGCAGTCCCCGGGGTTTAACTGAAGCTTTCTTT. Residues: CASSPRGLTEAFF.

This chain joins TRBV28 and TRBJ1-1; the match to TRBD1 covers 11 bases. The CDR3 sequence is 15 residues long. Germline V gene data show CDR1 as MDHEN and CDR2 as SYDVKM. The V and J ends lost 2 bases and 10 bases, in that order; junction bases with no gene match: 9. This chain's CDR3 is CASSLRSDRGLSAFF. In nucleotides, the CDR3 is TGTGCCAGCAGTTTACGCTCGGACAGGGGGCTATCAGCTTTCTTT.

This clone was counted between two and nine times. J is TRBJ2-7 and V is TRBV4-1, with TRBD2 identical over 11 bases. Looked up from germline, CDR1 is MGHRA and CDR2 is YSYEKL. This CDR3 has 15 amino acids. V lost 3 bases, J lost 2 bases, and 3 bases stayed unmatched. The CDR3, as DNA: TGCGCCAGCAGCCAGGGACTAGCGGAGGCCTACGAGCAGTACTTC. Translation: CASSQGLAEAYEQYF.

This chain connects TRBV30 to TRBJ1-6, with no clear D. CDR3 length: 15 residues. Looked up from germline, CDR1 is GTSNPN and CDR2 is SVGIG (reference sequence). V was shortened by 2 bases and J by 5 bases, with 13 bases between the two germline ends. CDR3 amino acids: CAWSLSGRHNSPLHF. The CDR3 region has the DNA TGTGCCTGGAGTCTCAGTGGGAGACATAATTCACCCCTCCACTTT.

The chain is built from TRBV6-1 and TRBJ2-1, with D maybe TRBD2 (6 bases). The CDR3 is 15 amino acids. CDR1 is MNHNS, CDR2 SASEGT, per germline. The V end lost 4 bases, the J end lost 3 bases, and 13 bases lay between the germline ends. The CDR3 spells CASSVGGTGYNEQFF. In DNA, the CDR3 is TGTGCCAGCAGTGTGGGGGGTACCGGCTACAATGAGCAGTTCTTC.

The CDR3 DNA sequence: TGTGCCAGTAGTACCACTCCTACAGGGGGCGAGACCCAGTACTTC. This sequence encodes CASSTTPTGGETQYF. The genes are TRBV19 and TRBJ2-5; 9 nucleotides agree with TRBD1. Germline V gene data show CDR1 as LNHDA and CDR2 as SQIVND (reference sequence). This CDR3 spans 15 amino acids. Trimming removed 4 bases from V and 5 bases from J; junction bases left unmatched: 8.

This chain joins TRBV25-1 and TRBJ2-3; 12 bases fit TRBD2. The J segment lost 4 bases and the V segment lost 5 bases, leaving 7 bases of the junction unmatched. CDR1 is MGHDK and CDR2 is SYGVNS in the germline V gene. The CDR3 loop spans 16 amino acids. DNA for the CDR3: TGTGCCAGCAGTAAACCGACTAGCGGGGGCCCAGATACGCAGTATTTT. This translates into CASSKPTSGGPDTQYF.

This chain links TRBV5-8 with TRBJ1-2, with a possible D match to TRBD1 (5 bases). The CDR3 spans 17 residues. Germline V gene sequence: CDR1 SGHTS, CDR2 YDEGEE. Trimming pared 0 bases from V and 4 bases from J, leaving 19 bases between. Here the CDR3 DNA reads TGTGCCAGCAGCTTGGAGCCCTCGGGACTGATTTTCTATGGCTACACCTTC. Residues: CASSLEPSGLIFYGYTF.